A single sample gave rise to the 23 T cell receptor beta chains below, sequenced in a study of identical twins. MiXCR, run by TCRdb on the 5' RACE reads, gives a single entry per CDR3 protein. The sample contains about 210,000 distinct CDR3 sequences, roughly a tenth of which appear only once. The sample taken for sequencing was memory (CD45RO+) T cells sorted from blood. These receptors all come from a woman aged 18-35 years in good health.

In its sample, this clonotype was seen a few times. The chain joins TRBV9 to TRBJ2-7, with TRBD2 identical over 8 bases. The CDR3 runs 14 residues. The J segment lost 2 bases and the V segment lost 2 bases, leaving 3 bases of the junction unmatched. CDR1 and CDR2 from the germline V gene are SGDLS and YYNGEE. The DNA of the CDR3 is TGTGCCAGCAGCGTGACTAGCGCGGCCTACGAGCAGTACTTC. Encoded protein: CASSVTSAAYEQYF.

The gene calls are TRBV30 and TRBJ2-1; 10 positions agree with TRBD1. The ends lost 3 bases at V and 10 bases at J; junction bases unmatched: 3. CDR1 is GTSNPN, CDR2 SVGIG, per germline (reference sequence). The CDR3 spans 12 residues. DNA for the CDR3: TGTGCCTGGAGCGGGACAGGGGACGAGCAGTTCTTC. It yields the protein CAWSGTGDEQFF.

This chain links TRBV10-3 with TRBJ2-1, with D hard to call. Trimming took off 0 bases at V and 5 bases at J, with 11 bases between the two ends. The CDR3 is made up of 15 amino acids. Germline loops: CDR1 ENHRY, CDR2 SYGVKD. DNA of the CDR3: TGTGCCATCAGTGAGTCGAGCGCCATCAACAATGAGCAGTTCTTC. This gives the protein CAISESSAINNEQFF.

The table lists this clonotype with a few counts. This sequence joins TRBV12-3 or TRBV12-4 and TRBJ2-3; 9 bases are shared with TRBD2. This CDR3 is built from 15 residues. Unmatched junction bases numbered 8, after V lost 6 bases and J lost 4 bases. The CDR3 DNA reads TGTGCCAGCAGCCCCCCAGCGGGAGGTGCAGATACGCAGTATTTT. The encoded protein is CASSPPAGGADTQYF.

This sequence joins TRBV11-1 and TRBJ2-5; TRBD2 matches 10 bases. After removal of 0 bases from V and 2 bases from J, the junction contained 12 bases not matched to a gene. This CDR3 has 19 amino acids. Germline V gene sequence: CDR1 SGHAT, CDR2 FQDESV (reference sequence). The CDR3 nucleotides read TGTGCCAGCAGCTTAGCGCGAGGGCTAGCGGGGGCTAATCAAGAGACCCAGTACTTC. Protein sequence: CASSLARGLAGANQETQYF.

Here the CDR3 DNA reads TGTGCCAGCAGCCATTCGTCGGAACACATCCTCAAGGGGCAGTACTTC. The encoded protein is CASSHSSEHILKGQYF. The chain uses TRBV3-1 and TRBJ2-7; D ambiguous. V lost 3 bases and J 9 bases, leaving 24 bases between the germline ends. There are 16 residues in the CDR3. Looked up from germline, CDR1 is LGHDT and CDR2 is YNNKEL (reference sequence).

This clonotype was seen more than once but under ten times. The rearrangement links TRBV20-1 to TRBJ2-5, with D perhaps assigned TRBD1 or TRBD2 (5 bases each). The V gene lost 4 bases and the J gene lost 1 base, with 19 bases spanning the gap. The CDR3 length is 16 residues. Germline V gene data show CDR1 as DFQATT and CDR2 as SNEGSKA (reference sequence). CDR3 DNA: TGCAGTGCTAAATCTCCCCAACCGGGGACCCAAGAGACCCAGTACTTC. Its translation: CSAKSPQPGTQETQYF.

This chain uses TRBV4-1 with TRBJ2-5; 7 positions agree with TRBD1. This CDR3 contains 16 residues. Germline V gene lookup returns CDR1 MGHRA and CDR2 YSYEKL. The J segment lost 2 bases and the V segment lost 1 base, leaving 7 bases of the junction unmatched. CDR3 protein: CASSQGRGPVQETQYF. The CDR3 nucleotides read TGCGCCAGCAGCCAAGGAAGGGGGCCCGTGCAAGAGACCCAGTACTTC.

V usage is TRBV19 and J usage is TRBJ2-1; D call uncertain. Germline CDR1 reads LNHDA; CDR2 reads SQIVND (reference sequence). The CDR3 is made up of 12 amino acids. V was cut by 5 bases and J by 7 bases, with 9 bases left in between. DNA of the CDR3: TGTGCCAGTAGTTCGATCGGTAATGAGCAGTTCTTC. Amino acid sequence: CASSSIGNEQFF.

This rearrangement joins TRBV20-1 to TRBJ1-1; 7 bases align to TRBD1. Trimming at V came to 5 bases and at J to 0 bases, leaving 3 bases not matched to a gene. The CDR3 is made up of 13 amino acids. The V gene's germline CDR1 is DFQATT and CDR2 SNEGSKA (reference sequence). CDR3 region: CSAPGTVNTEAFF. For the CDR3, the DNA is TGCAGTGCTCCCGGGACAGTGAACACTGAAGCTTTCTTT.

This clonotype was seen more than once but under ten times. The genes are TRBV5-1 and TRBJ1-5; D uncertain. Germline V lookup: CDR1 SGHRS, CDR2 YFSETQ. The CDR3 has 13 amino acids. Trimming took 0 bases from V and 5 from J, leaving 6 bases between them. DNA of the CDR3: TGCGCCAGCAGCTTGGCCTTGGATCAGCCCCAGCATTTT. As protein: CASSLALDQPQHF.

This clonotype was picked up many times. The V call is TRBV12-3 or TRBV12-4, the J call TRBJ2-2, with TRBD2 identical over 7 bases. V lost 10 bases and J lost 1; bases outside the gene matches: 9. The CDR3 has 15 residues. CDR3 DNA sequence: TGTGCCACTTCGAGGTTAGCGGGGAACACCGGGGAGCTGTTTTTT. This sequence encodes CATSRLAGNTGELFF.

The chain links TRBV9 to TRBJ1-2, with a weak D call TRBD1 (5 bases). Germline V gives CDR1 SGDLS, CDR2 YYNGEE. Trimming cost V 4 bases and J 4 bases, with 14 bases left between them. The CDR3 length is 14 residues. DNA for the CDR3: TGTGCCAGCAGCCGGGGGACGGATTCCTATGGCTACACCTTC. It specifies CASSRGTDSYGYTF.

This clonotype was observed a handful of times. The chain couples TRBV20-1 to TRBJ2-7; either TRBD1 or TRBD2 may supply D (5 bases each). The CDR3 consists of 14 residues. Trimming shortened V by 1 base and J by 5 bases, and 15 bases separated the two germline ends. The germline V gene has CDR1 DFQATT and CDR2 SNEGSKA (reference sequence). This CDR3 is CSARGGVGRDEQYF. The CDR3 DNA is TGCAGTGCTAGAGGAGGGGTGGGGCGGGACGAGCAGTACTTC.

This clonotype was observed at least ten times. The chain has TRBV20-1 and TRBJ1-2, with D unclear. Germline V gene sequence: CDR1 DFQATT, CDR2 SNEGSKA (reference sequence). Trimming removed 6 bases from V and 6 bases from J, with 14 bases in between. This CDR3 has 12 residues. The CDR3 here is CSAPGTHDGYTF. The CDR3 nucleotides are TGCAGTGCCCCGGGCACCCATGATGGCTACACCTTC.

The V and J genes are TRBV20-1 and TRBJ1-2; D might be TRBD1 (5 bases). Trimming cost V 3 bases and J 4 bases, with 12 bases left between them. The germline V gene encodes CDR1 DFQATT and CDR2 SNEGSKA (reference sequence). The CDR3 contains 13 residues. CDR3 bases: TGCAGTGCTAGCTCAGGGAAGAGCTATGGCTACACCTTC. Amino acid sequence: CSASSGKSYGYTF.

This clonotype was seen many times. CDR3 in amino acids: CASSLHEASGANVLTF. The CDR3 nucleotides read TGTGCCAGCAGTTTACATGAGGCCTCTGGGGCCAACGTCCTGACTTTC. This sequence joins TRBV12-3 or TRBV12-4 and TRBJ2-6, with D hard to call. This CDR3 is built from 16 residues. Trimming stripped 2 bases from V and 0 bases from J, with 8 bases between.

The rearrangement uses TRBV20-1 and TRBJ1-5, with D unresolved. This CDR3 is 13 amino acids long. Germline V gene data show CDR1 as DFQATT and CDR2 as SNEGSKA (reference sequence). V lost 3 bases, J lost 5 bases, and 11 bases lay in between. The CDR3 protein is CSASRAADQPQHF. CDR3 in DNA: TGCAGTGCTAGTAGAGCAGCGGATCAGCCCCAGCATTTT.

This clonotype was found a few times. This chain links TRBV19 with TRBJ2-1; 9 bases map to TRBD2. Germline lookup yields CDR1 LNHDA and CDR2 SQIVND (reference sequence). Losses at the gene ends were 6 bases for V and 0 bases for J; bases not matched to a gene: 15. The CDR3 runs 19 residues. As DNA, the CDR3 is TGTGCCAGTAGAGGACGTGGGGCTAGCGGGACTTTCTCCTACAATGAGCAGTTCTTC. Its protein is CASRGRGASGTFSYNEQFF.

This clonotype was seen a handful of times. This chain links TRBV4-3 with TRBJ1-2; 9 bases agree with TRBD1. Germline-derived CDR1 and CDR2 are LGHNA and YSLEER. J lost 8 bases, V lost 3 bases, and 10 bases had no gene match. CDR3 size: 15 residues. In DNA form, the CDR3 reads TGCGCCAGCAGCCAGGGGGGACAGGGCTACGGGGGCTACACCTTC. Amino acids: CASSQGGQGYGGYTF.

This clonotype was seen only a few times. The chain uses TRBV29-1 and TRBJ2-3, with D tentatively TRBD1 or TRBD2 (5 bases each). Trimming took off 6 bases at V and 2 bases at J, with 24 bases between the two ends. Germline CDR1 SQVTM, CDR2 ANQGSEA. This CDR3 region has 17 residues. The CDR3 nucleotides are TGCAGCGTGGCGAGGGGTGCCGGGGCGAGCCTCACAGATACGCAGTATTTT. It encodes CSVARGAGASLTDTQYF.

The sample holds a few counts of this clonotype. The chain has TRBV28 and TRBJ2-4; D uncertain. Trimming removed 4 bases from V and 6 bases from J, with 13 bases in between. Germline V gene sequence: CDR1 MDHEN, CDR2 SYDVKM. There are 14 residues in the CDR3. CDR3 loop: CASSSPGGRNIQYF. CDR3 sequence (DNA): TGTGCCAGCAGTTCTCCCGGTGGTAGAAACATTCAGTACTTC.

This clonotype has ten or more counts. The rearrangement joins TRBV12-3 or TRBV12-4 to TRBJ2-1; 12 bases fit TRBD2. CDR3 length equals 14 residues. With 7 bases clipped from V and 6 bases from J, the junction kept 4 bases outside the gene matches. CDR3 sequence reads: CASTLTSGSNEQFF. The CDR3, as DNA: TGTGCCAGCACCTTGACTAGCGGGAGCAATGAGCAGTTCTTC.